Listed below are T cell receptor beta chains from one sample, sequenced in a study of beta chain features in type 1 diabetes. Method: immunoSEQ multiplex PCR; TCRdb's copy keeps in-frame clones and lacks some. Of more than 550,000 clones in the sample, about an eighth were seen once. Input material: naive CD4+ T cells from blood. The receptors shown here come from a man aged 18-30 years with type 1 diabetes. The CDR3 runs from the conserved cysteine through the conserved F or W. A D gene is named only where the DNA matches it firmly. The size field is filled for only some rows; it gives once, few, many or a size class.

abundance	v_gene	d_gene	j_gene	CDR3nt	CDR3aa
few	TRBV25-1	-	TRBJ1-4	TGTGCCAGCAGTGGCATGGGGGCAGGTGAAAAACTGTTTTTT	CASSGMGAGEKLFF
few	TRBV30	-	TRBJ1-2	TGTGCCTGTAGCAGGGGTGACTATGGCTACACCTTC	CACSRGDYGYTF
-	TRBV7-2	TRBD2	TRBJ2-3	TGTGCCAGCAGCTTGAGACTAGCGGTGAGCACAGATACGCAGTATTTT	CASSLRLAVSTDTQYF
-	TRBV27	-	TRBJ2-7	TGTGCCAGCAGTGAAAACTACTACGAGCAGTACTTC	CASSENYYEQYF
few	TRBV7-2	-	TRBJ1-5	TGTGCCAGCAGCTTAGGTCCGGGTCATAATCAGCCCCAGCATTTT	CASSLGPGHNQPQHF
-	TRBV6-1	-	TRBJ2-3	TGTGCCAGCAGTGAATTAACCCGCACAGATACGCAGTATTTT	CASSELTRTDTQYF
-	TRBV4-3	TRBD1	TRBJ2-7	TGCGCCAGCAGCCAAGATCAGGGACAGGCCTACTCCTACGAGCAGTACTTC	CASSQDQGQAYSYEQYF
-	TRBV30	TRBD2	TRBJ2-1	TGTGCCTGGACCGGGACTAGCGGATACAATGAGCAGTTCTTC	CAWTGTSGYNEQFF
-	TRBV7-2	-	TRBJ2-7	TGTGCCAGCAGCTTCATATCTAACGAGCAGTACTTC	CASSFISNEQYF
-	TRBV30	-	TRBJ2-2	TGTGCCTGGAAACCGCCGAGCTCGAACACCGGGGAGCTGTTTTTT	CAWKPPSSNTGELFF
-	TRBV7-2	-	TRBJ2-7	TGTGCCAGCAGCTTAGGGACAGTTATTCCCGAGCAGTACTTC	CASSLGTVIPEQYF
-	TRBV6-5	-	TRBJ1-1	TGTGCCAGCCGTACAGGGAACACTGAAGCTTTCTTT	CASRTGNTEAFF
-	TRBV18	-	TRBJ2-7	TGTGCCAGCTCACCACCGTCCGTTCCGCAATACGAGCAGTACTTC	CASSPPSVPQYEQYF
few	TRBV5-6	-	TRBJ2-7	TGTGCCAGCAGCTTAGGGACACGCTACGAGCAGTACTTC	CASSLGTRYEQYF
few	TRBV18	-	TRBJ1-1	TGTGCCAGCTCACCCCACGGGACGGTGAACACTGAAGCTTTCTTT	CASSPHGTVNTEAFF
few	TRBV5-1	TRBD2	TRBJ2-1	TGCGCCAGCAGCTTGGCCCTAGCGGAAGCGAGGGGTGAGCAGTTCTTC	CASSLALAEARGEQFF
-	TRBV7-2	-	TRBJ2-1	TGTGCCAGCAGCTCCCGGATGGGCAATGAGCAGTTCTTC	CASSSRMGNEQFF
-	TRBV7-2	TRBD1	TRBJ1-2	TGTGCCAGCAGCTTATGGGGGACAGGGATTAACTATGGCTACACCTTC	CASSLWGTGINYGYTF
few	TRBV9	TRBD2	TRBJ2-1	TGTGCCAGCAGCGTAGACACTAGCGGGGGCCACTACAATGAGCAGTTCTTC	CASSVDTSGGHYNEQFF
few	TRBV18	-	TRBJ2-5	TGTGCCAGCTCGCAAACAGGGTACCAAGAGACCCAGTACTTC	CASSQTGYQETQYF
-	TRBV7-9	-	TRBJ2-5	TGTGCCAGCAGCTTAGAAGGCGTGGGGGAGACCCAGTACTTC	CASSLEGVGETQYF
few	TRBV29-1	-	TRBJ1-3	TGCAGCGTTGAGAGGGTCTCTGGAAACACCATATATTTT	CSVERVSGNTIYF
-	TRBV5-6	TRBD1	TRBJ2-3	TGTGCCAGCAGCTTGCGTTCGGGACAGTCTACGGATACGCAGTATTTT	CASSLRSGQSTDTQYF
-	TRBV5-1	TRBD1	TRBJ1-1	TGCGCCAGCTCCCAGGGGGTTGGTGGTGAAGCTTTCTTT	CASSQGVGGEAFF
few	TRBV30	-	TRBJ2-3	TGTGCCTGGAGTGTTGGGGGCACAGATACGCAGTATTTT	CAWSVGGTDTQYF
many	TRBV4-3	-	TRBJ2-2	TGCGCCAGCAGCCAGGAGGACAGTAGCGGGGAGCTGTTTTTT	CASSQEDSSGELFF
few	TRBV5-1	-	TRBJ1-1	TGCGCCAGCGGGGCAGCTCTGAACACTGAAGCTTTCTTT	CASGAALNTEAFF
few	TRBV7-9	-	TRBJ1-1	TGTGCCAGCAGCTTGACAGGTCTAGACACTGAAGCTTTCTTT	CASSLTGLDTEAFF
-	TRBV10-3	TRBD2	TRBJ2-7	TGTGCCATCAGTGTTCATAGCGGGAGCTCCTACGAGCAGTACTTC	CAISVHSGSSYEQYF
few	TRBV7-3	-	TRBJ1-1	TGTGCCAGCTCGGGGAGAAACACTGAAGCTTTCTTT	CASSGRNTEAFF
-	TRBV30	-	TRBJ2-7	TGTGCCTCGGGCCAGGGTTACGAGCAGTACTTC	CASGQGYEQYF
few	TRBV29-1	TRBD1	TRBJ1-1	TGCAGCGTGAAGGGGGCGGTGGGGAACACTGAAGCTTTCTTT	CSVKGAVGNTEAFF
-	TRBV6-6	-	TRBJ1-2	TGTGCCACGAACTGGCAGGGTGCGGATGGCTACACCTTC	CATNWQGADGYTF
few	TRBV10-2	-	TRBJ1-1	TGCGCCACCGAATATGCGGGGGGCACTGAAGCTTTCTTT	CATEYAGGTEAFF
few	TRBV28	-	TRBJ1-2	TGTGCCAGCAGCTTAATGGCCGGCTATGGCTACACCTTC	CASSLMAGYGYTF
few	TRBV9	-	TRBJ2-5	TGTGCCAGCAGCGTAGTAATTCGGACGACGACCGAAGAGACCCAGTACTTC	CASSVVIRTTTEETQYF
-	TRBV28	TRBD2	TRBJ2-1	TGTGCCAGCAGTTCCTGGTCTAGCGGGGGACCTGAGCAGTTCTTC	CASSSWSSGGPEQFF
few	TRBV4-1	-	TRBJ2-7	TGCGCCAGCAGCCAGGGGAGCGAGCAGTACTTC	CASSQGSEQYF
-	TRBV11-1	-	TRBJ2-5	TGTGCCAGCAGCTTATCCGCTAGCAGAGAGACCCAGTACTTC	CASSLSASRETQYF
-	TRBV7-2	TRBD2	TRBJ2-5	TGTGCCAGCAGCAATAGCGGGGGCCGGAGGACCCAGTACTTC	CASSNSGGRRTQYF
few	TRBV30	-	TRBJ2-1	TGTGCCTGGAGTGTGGCCGCCGATGAGCAGTTCTTC	CAWSVAADEQFF
-	TRBV7-6	-	TRBJ2-3	TGTGCCAGCAGCCCCCGAAACCGGGGATTAACAGATACGCAGTATTTT	CASSPRNRGLTDTQYF
few	TRBV11-2	-	TRBJ2-1	TGTGCCAGCAGCCCCCGACTGGGGGGGCCCTACAATGAGCAGTTCTTC	CASSPRLGGPYNEQFF
-	TRBV6-5	-	TRBJ1-1	TGTGCCAGCACCTACGAGGGGAGGTACACTGAAGCTTTCTTT	CASTYEGRYTEAFF
few	TRBV27	-	TRBJ2-3	TGTGCCAGCAGTTTAGACGGGAGCACAGATACGCAGTATTTT	CASSLDGSTDTQYF
-	TRBV7-2	TRBD2	TRBJ2-7	TGTGCCAGCAGCGGCGGGAGACAGCTCTACGAGCAGTACTTC	CASSGGRQLYEQYF
few	TRBV13	-	TRBJ2-3	TGTGCCAGCAGCTCCCGTCGGGATACGCAGTATTTT	CASSSRRDTQYF
-	TRBV30	TRBD2	TRBJ2-1	TGTGCCTGGAGTCGGCTAGCGGGTTCCTACAATGAGCAGTTCTTC	CAWSRLAGSYNEQFF
-	TRBV7-2	TRBD2	TRBJ2-5	TGTGCCAGCAGCGGGACGGGACTAGCGGGAGGGGAGACCCAGTACTTC	CASSGTGLAGGETQYF
-	TRBV29-1	-	TRBJ1-1	TGCAGCGCCTACCTGGTTGGAGCTTTCTTT	CSAYLVGAFF
few	TRBV6-5	-	TRBJ1-2	TGTGCCAGCAGCAGAGACACGGATTACACCTTC	CASSRDTDYTF
few	TRBV5-1	-	TRBJ1-1	TGCGCCAGCAGCCCGGGGAGGGTAGGTGCTGAAGCTTTCTTT	CASSPGRVGAEAFF
-	TRBV18	TRBD1	TRBJ2-7	TGTGCCAGCTCACGGACAGGGGAGCACGAGCAGTACTTC	CASSRTGEHEQYF
few	TRBV5-4	-	TRBJ2-3	TGTGCCAGCAGCTCGACGTACACAGATACGCAGTATTTT	CASSSTYTDTQYF